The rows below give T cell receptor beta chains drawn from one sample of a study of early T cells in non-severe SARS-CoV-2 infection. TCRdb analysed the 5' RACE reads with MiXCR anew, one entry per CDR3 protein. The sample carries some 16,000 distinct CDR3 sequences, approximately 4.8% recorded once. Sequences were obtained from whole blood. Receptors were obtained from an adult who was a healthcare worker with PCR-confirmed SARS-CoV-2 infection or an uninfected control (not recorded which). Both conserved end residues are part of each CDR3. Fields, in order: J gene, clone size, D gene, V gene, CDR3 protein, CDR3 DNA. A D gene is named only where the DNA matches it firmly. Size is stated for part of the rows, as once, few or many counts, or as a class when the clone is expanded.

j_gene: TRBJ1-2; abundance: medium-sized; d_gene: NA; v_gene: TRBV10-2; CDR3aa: CASSEWRRGVGGYTF; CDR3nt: TGCGCCAGCAGTGAGTGGAGGAGGGGGGTAGGTGGCTACACCTTC
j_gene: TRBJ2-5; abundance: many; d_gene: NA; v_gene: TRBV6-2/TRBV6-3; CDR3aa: CASSYKEMRTQYF; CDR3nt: TGTGCCAGCAGTTACAAGGAGATGCGGACCCAGTACTTC
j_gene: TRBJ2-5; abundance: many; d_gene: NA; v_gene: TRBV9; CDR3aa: CASSPGRRGRSNQETQYF; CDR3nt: TGTGCCAGCAGCCCAGGACGGAGGGGTAGGAGTAATCAAGAGACCCAGTACTTC
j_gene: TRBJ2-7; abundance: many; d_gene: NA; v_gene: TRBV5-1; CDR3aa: CASSLAEGFTGRGNEQYF; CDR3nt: TGCGCCAGCAGCTTGGCCGAAGGGTTTACGGGCCGAGGCAACGAGCAGTACTTC
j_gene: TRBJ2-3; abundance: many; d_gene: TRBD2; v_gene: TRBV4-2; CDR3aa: CASSQDGTSGSKPDTQYF; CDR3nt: TGTGCCAGCAGCCAAGATGGCACTAGCGGGAGTAAACCAGATACGCAGTATTTT
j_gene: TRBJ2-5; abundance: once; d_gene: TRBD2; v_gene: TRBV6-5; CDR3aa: CASSYQGLAETQNF; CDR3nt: TGTGCCAGCAGTTACCAGGGACTAGCAGAGACCCAGAACTTC
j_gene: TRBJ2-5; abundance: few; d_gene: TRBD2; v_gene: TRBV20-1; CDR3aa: CSAPRTSVGTQETQYF; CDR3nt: TGCAGTGCTCCAAGGACTAGCGTAGGCACCCAGGAGACCCAGTACTTC
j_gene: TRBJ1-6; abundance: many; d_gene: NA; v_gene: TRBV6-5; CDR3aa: CASSYSRDRRIHF; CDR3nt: TGTGCCAGCAGTTACTCCCGGGACCGCCGAATCCACTTT
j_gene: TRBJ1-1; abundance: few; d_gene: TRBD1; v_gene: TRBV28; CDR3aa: CASSARDRQNTEAFF; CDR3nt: TGTGCCAGCAGTGCCCGGGACAGGCAGAACACTGAAGCTTTCTTT
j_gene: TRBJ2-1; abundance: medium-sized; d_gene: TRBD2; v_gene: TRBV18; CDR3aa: CASSRRTSGRWDEQFF; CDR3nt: TGTGCCAGCTCGCGACGAACTAGCGGGAGATGGGATGAGCAGTTCTTC
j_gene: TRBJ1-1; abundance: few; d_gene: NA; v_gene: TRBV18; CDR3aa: CASSPPTTYNTEAFF; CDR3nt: TGTGCCAGCTCACCCCCAACCACCTATAACACTGAAGCTTTCTTT
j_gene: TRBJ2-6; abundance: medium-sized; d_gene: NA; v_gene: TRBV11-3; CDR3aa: CASSFASPGANVLTF; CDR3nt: TGTGCCAGCAGCTTCGCTTCCCCTGGGGCCAACGTCCTGACTTTC
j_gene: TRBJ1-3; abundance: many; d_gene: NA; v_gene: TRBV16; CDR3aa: CASSQSQDSHF; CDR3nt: TGTGCCAGCAGCCAATCCCAGGATTCTCATTTT
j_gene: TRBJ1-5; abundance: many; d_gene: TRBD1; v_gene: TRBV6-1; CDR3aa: CASSEIGQGFLPQHF; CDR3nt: TGTGCCAGCAGTGAAATCGGACAGGGGTTTCTGCCCCAGCATTTT
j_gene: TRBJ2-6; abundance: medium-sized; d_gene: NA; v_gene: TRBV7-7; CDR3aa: CASSNLLGGGANVLTF; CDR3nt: TGTGCCAGCAGCAACTTATTGGGCGGCGGGGCCAACGTCCTGACTTTC
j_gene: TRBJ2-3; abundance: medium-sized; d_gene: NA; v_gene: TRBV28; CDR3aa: CASSPTRGADTDTQYF; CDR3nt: TGTGCCAGCAGCCCCACGAGGGGGGCGGACACAGATACGCAGTATTTT
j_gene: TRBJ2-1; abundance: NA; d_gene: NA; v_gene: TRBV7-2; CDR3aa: CASSRGGSYNEQFF; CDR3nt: TGTGCCAGCAGCCGAGGCGGCTCCTACAATGAGCAGTTCTTC
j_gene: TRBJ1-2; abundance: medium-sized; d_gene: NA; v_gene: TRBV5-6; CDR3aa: CASSWPDSYYGYTF; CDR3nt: TGTGCCAGCAGCTGGCCGGACAGCTACTATGGCTACACCTTC
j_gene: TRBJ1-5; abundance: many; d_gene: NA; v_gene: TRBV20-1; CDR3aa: CSARDGNQPQHF; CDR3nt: TGCAGTGCTAGAGATGGCAATCAGCCCCAGCATTTT
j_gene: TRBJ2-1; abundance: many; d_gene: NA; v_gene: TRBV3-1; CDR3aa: CASRNRRGSYNEQFF; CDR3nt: TGTGCCAGCAGAAACCGTCGGGGTTCCTACAATGAGCAGTTCTTC
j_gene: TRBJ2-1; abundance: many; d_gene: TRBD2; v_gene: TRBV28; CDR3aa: CASSLVAGGPGEQFF; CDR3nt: TGTGCCAGCAGTTTAGTAGCGGGAGGGCCGGGTGAGCAGTTCTTC
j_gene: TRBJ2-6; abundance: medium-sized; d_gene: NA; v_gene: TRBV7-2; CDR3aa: CASRDPGANVLTF; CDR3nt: TGTGCCAGCAGGGACCCTGGGGCCAACGTCCTGACTTTC
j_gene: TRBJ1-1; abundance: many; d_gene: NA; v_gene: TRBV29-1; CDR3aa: CSVADTLNTEAFF; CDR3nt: TGCAGCGTCGCTGACACCTTGAACACTGAAGCTTTCTTT
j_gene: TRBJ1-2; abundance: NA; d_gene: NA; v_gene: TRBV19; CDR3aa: CASSIIGRLANYGYTF; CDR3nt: TGTGCCAGTAGTATCATCGGACGGCTAGCTAACTATGGCTACACCTTC
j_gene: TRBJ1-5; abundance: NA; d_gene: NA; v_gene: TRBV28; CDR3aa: CASLGRNQPQHF; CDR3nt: TGTGCCAGCCTGGGCCGCAATCAGCCCCAGCATTTT
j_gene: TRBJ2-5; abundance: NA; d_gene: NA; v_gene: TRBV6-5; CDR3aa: CASSYSGSAERGETQYF; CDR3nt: TGTGCCAGCAGTTACTCGGGGTCGGCGGAGCGCGGAGAGACCCAGTACTTC
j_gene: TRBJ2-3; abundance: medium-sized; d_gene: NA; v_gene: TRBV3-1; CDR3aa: CASSRDLGGTDTQYF; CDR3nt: TGTGCCAGCAGCCGGGACTTGGGAGGCACAGATACGCAGTATTTT
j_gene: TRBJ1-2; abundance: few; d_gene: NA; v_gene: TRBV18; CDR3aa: CASSLYRDGYTF; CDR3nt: TGTGCCAGCTCGCTTTACAGGGACGGCTACACCTTC
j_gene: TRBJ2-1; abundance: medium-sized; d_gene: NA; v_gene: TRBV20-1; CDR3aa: CSAHSRRGLNEQFF; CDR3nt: TGCAGTGCTCACAGCAGGAGAGGGTTGAATGAGCAGTTCTTC
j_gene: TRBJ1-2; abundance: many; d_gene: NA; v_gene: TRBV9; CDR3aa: CASSVDGQVGDGYTF; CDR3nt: TGTGCCAGCAGCGTAGACGGGCAGGTGGGGGATGGCTACACCTTC
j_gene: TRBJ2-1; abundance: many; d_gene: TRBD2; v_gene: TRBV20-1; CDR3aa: CSASSGRLNEQFF; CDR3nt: TGCAGTGCCTCTAGCGGGAGACTGAATGAGCAGTTCTTC
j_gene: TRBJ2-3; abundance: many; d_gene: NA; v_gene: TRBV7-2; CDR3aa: CASSLVGGDTQYF; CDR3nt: TGTGCCAGCAGCTTAGTCGGCGGTGATACGCAGTATTTT
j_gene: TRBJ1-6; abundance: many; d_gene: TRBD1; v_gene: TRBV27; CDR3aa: CASSPQGGYNSPLHF; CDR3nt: TGTGCCAGCAGTCCACAGGGGGGCTATAATTCACCCCTCCACTTT